The clone carrying this T cell receptor (beta chain) was seen a handful of times. Its antigen is currently unknown. The data stem from a study of post-analysis software for immune sequencing data. In the study overall: Relapsing-remitting, secondary progressive and progressive-relapsing forms of multiple sclerosis all featured among disease courses. General study points: Strong same-batch co-clustering of samples appeared with F measure clustering. Roughly five TRBV segments appeared more often in patients than in controls, and TRBV5-6, TRBV5-1 and TRBV20-1 were among these. Comparison with controls showed significantly lower normalized Chao1 diversity in multiple sclerosis patients.

The library was made from cDNA and included unique molecular identifiers. TCRdb itself ran the PCR reads through MiXCR, one entry per CDR3 protein. The table records hundreds of thousands of distinct CDR3 sequences, 39% of them present only once. The CDR3 spans 16 residues. Germline V gives CDR1 SQVTM, CDR2 ANQGSEA. V shed 5 bases and J shed 2 bases, with 22 bases lying between them. The sample consisted of blood. This TCR was recovered from a girl aged 2 to 10 with multiple sclerosis. V and J are TRBV29-1 and TRBJ2-7; D is unresolved. CDR3 sequence reads: CSVPRKETPRPYEQYF. DNA for the CDR3: TGCAGCGTTCCCAGGAAGGAGACGCCTAGACCCTACGAGCAGTACTTC.